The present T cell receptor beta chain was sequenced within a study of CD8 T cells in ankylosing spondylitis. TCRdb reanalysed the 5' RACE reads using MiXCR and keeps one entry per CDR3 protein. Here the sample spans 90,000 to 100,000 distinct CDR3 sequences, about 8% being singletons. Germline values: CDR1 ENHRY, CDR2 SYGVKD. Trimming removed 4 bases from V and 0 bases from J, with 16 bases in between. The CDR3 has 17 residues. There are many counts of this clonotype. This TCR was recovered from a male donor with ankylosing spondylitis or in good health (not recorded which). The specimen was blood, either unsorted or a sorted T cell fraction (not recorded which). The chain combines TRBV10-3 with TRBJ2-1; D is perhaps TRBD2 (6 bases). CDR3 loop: CAISAVPREFSYNEQFF. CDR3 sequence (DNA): TGTGCCATCAGTGCCGTTCCACGGGAGTTCTCCTACAATGAGCAGTTCTTC.